This TCR beta chain emerged from a study of monozygotic twins with inflammatory bowel disease. The CDR3 sequence is 15 residues long. Germline loops: CDR1 SGHTA, CDR2 FQGNSA. Via template switching, UMIs carrying a 6-nucleotide sample barcode were introduced. Researchers put TCRalpha and TCRbeta cDNA through two nested PCRs lasting roughly 16 and 10 cycles. TCRdb reanalyzed the 5' RACE reads and collapses them to one entry per CDR3 protein, without DNA. Here the sample table reports more than 300,000 distinct CDR3 sequences. The specimen was blood. This clonotype was obtained from a human donor with ulcerative colitis or Crohn's disease, or a healthy co-twin of an affected twin (not recorded which). The genes are TRBV7-2 and TRBJ1-5. CDR3 amino acids: CASSLASTMNQPQHF.